This TCR beta chain stems from a study of beta chain features in type 1 diabetes. Study overall: Investigators examined some 100,000,000 sorted cells across all samples. General study points: TCRB CDR3s from Type 1 diabetes patients were moderately but significantly shorter in all four CD4+ subsets. Overrepresentation of cells with high TCR expression could result from cDNA sequencing.

Reverse transcribing all isolated RNA meant expressed TCRB transcripts were sequenced. Data came from immunoSEQ multiplex PCR; TCRdb stores just in-frame clones and leaves some out. The table shows over 650,000 clones, with about 14% occurring only once. This clone was seen only a few times. Its antigen is not known. Trimming took off 7 bases at V and 1 base at J, with 18 bases between the two ends. Germline values: CDR1 LGHNA, CDR2 YSLEER. The CDR3 has 16 amino acids. This chain connects TRBV4-3 to TRBJ2-3; D gene uncertain. Sequencing was carried out using naive CD4+ T cells from blood. This clonotype originated in a man between 18 and 29 years old with type 1 diabetes. In DNA form, the CDR3 reads TGCGCCAGCACCGCAAGCTCAGCTTTAGGCACAGATACGCAGTATTTT. Its translation: CASTASSALGTDTQYF.